This T cell receptor (beta chain) was captured by sequencing in a study of T cell repertoires and HLA-DP antigens. Study-wide findings and caveats: A non-physiological HeLa system presented antigen to total CD4+ responders.

CDR1 MNHEY and CDR2 SVGAGI come from the germline V gene. The CDR3 covers 15 residues. Germline trimming cut 7 bases from V and 2 bases from J; bases unmatched to any gene: 6. This table comes from immunoSEQ multiplex PCR, and its TCRdb copy is limited to in-frame clones, with some not included. Of approximately 89,000 clones listed, about 89% are singletons. In regard to this clone: Its antigen remains unidentified.

This chain joins TRBV6-5 and TRBJ2-2; 8 nucleotides match TRBD1. The material sequenced was CD4+ T cells from PBMCs. This TCR was recovered from a man aged 45-65 years in good health and CMV-seronegative. CDR3 DNA sequence: TGTGCCAGCACCAGACAGGGGACTAACACCGGGGAGCTGTTTTTT. This translates into CASTRQGTNTGELFF.